Presented here are 7 T cell receptor beta chains from one specimen sequenced in a study of CD8 T cells in Susac syndrome. cDNA came from about 0.46 to 1 ug RNA primed by random hexamers. TCRdb processed the immunoSEQ multiplex PCR reads anew with MiXCR; each CDR3 protein has one entry. This table holds around 150,000 distinct CDR3 sequences, around 94% found once. Sequencing input: CD4+ T cells from PBMCs. These receptors came from a human donor with multiple sclerosis.

In this sample, this clonotype turned up once. The genes are TRBV29-1 and TRBJ2-4, with D perhaps matching TRBD2 (5 bases). The CDR3 sequence is 12 residues long. The V end lost 6 bases, the J end lost 8 bases, and 14 bases lay between the germline ends. CDR1 SQVTM and CDR2 ANQGSEA come from the germline V gene. The CDR3 sequence: CSVVGGGYIQYF. The CDR3 DNA sequence: TGCAGCGTCGTCGGAGGTGGATACATTCAGTACTTC.

This clonotype was observed a single time. V and J are TRBV2 and TRBJ1-2; D might be TRBD1 (6 bases). Per the germline V gene, CDR1 is SNHLY and CDR2 is FYNNEI. Trimming took off 7 bases at V and 3 bases at J, with 15 bases between the two ends. The CDR3 is 14 amino acids. The DNA of the CDR3 is TGTGCCAGCAACAGGGCTAAAGGGTACTATGGCTACACCTTC. Translation gives CASNRAKGYYGYTF.

This chain links TRBV19 with TRBJ1-2; no definite D call. The V gene lost 3 bases and the J gene lost 8 bases, with 13 bases spanning the gap. Germline V gene sequence: CDR1 LNHDA, CDR2 SQIVND (reference sequence). This CDR3 contains 13 residues. The CDR3 DNA follows: TGTGCCAGTAGTATCGGCCGGGAGGGCGGCTACACCTTC. Its protein product is CASSIGREGGYTF.

This sequence joins TRBV20-1 and TRBJ2-3; TRBD2 matches at 7 bases. The CDR3 contains 15 residues. The germline V gene encodes CDR1 DFQATT and CDR2 SNEGSKA (reference sequence). V was pared by 6 bases and J by 3 bases, with 12 bases of the junction left unmatched. The CDR3 sequence: CSAPMGGRGTDTQYF. CDR3 DNA: TGCAGTGCCCCCATGGGGGGGAGAGGTACAGATACGCAGTATTTT.

The chain is built from TRBV29-1 and TRBJ2-7; TRBD2 matches 8 bases. Unmatched junction bases numbered 3, after V lost 4 bases and J lost 4 bases. The length of the CDR3 is 12 residues. CDR1 is SQVTM and CDR2 is ANQGSEA in the germline V gene. This CDR3 is CSVGAGGYEQYF. The CDR3 DNA reads TGCAGCGTTGGCGCGGGAGGATACGAGCAGTACTTC.

This sequence joins TRBV9 and TRBJ2-5; tentative D call: TRBD1 (6 bases). Per germline, CDR1 SGDLS and CDR2 YYNGEE. Trimming removed 2 bases at V and 9 bases at J, with 14 bases between. The CDR3 consists of 13 residues. The CDR3 sequence: CASSVGFPGAQYF. Here the CDR3 DNA reads TGTGCCAGCAGCGTGGGTTTTCCAGGGGCCCAGTACTTC.

The chain joins TRBV20-1 to TRBJ2-3, with 7 bases fitting TRBD2. The V gene end was trimmed by 3 bases and the J gene end by 0 bases; junction bases not matched to a gene: 6. Germline V CDR1 and CDR2: DFQATT, SNEGSKA (reference sequence). The CDR3 consists of 15 residues. The CDR3: CSASRTRVSTDTQYF. DNA for the CDR3: TGCAGTGCTAGCCGGACTAGGGTTAGCACAGATACGCAGTATTTT.